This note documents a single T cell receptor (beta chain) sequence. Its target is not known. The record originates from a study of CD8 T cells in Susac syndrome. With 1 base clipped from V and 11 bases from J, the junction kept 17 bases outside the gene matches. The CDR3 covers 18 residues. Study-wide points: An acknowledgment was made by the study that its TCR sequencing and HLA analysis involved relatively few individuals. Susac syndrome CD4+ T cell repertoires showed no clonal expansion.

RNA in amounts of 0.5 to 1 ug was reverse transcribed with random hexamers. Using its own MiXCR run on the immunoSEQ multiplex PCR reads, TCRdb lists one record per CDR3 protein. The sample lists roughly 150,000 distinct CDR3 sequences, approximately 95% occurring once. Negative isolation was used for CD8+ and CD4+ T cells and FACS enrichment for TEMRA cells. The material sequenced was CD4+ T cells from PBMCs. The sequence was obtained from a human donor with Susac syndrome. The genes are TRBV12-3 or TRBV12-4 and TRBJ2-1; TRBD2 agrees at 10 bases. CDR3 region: CASSLGGRLAGALLQQFF. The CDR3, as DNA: TGTGCCAGCAGTTTAGGTGGGCGGCTAGCGGGGGCCCTTCTACAGCAGTTCTTC.